This T cell receptor beta chain is from a study of T cells in women clearing cervical HPV infection. Study details: Controls' single incident HPV16 infection cleared within 12 months without precancer.

Turning to this clone: Read sequence stops 3 residues before the CDR3 end, and the germline J gene provides the missing end.

Clones were sequenced by immunoSEQ multiplex PCR, and TCRdb holds only the in-frame ones, with some missing. In all, the sample yields under 35,000 clones. V was clipped by 1 base and J by 4 bases; unmatched bases: 3. This CDR3 contains 14 residues. Germline V lookup: CDR1 DFQATT, CDR2 SNEGSKA (reference sequence). The chain combines TRBV20-1 with TRBJ1-2; 10 nucleotides match TRBD1. The sequencing sample was made of blood buffy coat. This clonotype was obtained from a woman between 18 and 70 years old with a cervical HPV16 infection that either progressed to CIN3+ or cleared (not recorded which). CDR3 protein: CSARGGQGTYGYTF. The CDR3 bases that were read are TGCAGTGCTAGAGGGGGACAGGGGACCTATGGC.